This entry describes one TCR beta chain. Measured with immunoSEQ multiplex PCR; TCRdb has only the in-frame clones, and not every one. Of about 50,000 clones in the sample, about 91% were seen once. This sample was included in a study of T cell changes during pregnancy in multiple sclerosis. The V gene's germline CDR1 is GTSNPN and CDR2 SVGIG (reference sequence). Unmatched junction bases numbered 10, after V lost 2 bases and J lost 5 bases. This CDR3 has 16 amino acids. The chain links TRBV30 to TRBJ2-5; 11 bases map to TRBD1. The source of this sequence is a female donor with multiple sclerosis, enrolled in a pregnancy study. Sequenced material: CD8+ T cells from peripheral blood mononuclear cells, taken after pregnancy. CDR3 region: CAWSNTPGTGGETQYF. In nucleotides, the CDR3 is TGTGCCTGGAGTAACACCCCCGGGACAGGGGGTGAGACCCAGTACTTC. Full variable domain (remainder filled in from reference TRBV30 and TRBJ2-5): SQTIHQWPATLVQPVGSPLSLECTVEGTSNPNLYWYRQAAGRGLQLLFYSVGIGQISSEVPQNLSASRPQDRQFILSSKKLLLSDSGFYLCAWSNTPGTGGETQYFGPGTRLLVL.